This TCR beta chain was captured in a study of Graves' ophthalmopathy and Graves' hyperthyroidism. The CDR3 runs to 12 residues. RNA transcripts were the template, and TCR beta CDR3 regions were amplified from them. The authors performed first-round RT-PCR with HTBI primers and then a second-round multiplex PCR. MiXCR was run by TCRdb on the multiplex PCR reads, yielding one entry per CDR3 protein. The sample carries 450,000 or so distinct CDR3 sequences, around 14% recorded once. Turning to this clonotype: A single base separates this from a much larger clone, so it may be a read error.

Sequencing was performed on blood. This sequence was found in a woman in her 30s with Graves' ophthalmopathy. The rearrangement joins TRBV12-3 or TRBV12-4 to TRBJ2-4, with 7 bases fitting TRBD1. CDR3 protein: CACRTGKNVQYF. DNA of the CDR3: TGTGCCTGCCGGACAGGCAAAAACGTTCAGTACTTC.